What follows are 27 T cell receptor beta chains derived from one specimen sequenced in a study of shared clonotypes between healthy human individuals. CD45RO-negative, CCR7-positively selected cells formed the naive CD8 fraction, excluding terminally differentiated effector memory CD45RA+ cells. Measured with immunoSEQ multiplex PCR; TCRdb has only the in-frame clones, and not every one. Seen here are about 2,200,000 clones, 93% observed once, and the top ten hold more than 1.5%. The sequenced sample was naive CD8+ T cells from PBMCs. The source is a man younger than 30 in good health. Some clones in this sample may be carry-over from other donors' samples.

V usage is TRBV18 and J usage is TRBJ2-2; 8 nucleotides line up with TRBD1. Trimming cost V 5 bases and J 6 bases; bases outside gene matches: 8. Germline lookup yields CDR1 KGHSH and CDR2 LQKENI. The CDR3 is 15 amino acids. The CDR3 sequence is CASSTDRVFAGELFF. Written as DNA, the CDR3 is TGTGCCAGCTCAACGGACAGGGTGTTCGCCGGGGAGCTGTTTTTT.

This clone was seen once. The V call is TRBV15, the J call TRBJ1-4; no firm D call. From germline, CDR1 is LNHNV and CDR2 YYDKDF (reference sequence). The CDR3 length is 15 residues. Deletions cut 5 bases from V and 4 bases from J, with 14 bases between. This CDR3 is CATSLLVAVNEKLFF. The CDR3 nucleotides read TGTGCCACCAGCCTTCTGGTGGCAGTTAATGAAAAACTGTTTTTT.

The V gene is TRBV13, the J gene TRBJ2-2; 7 bases map to TRBD1. The CDR3 is 15 residues long. The V gene's germline CDR1 is PRHDT and CDR2 FYEKMQ (reference sequence). Trimming took 5 bases from V and 1 from J; bases not matched to a gene: 4. CDR3 residues: CASSLWTGNTGELFF. In DNA form, the CDR3 reads TGTGCCAGCAGCCTGTGGACAGGGAACACCGGGGAGCTGTTTTTT.

The chain carries TRBV11-3 and TRBJ2-7; 9 bases agree with TRBD1. CDR1 and CDR2 (germline): SGHNT, YENEEA. The CDR3 sequence is 15 residues long. V lost 3 bases, J lost 0 bases, and 3 bases stayed unmatched. The chain's CDR3 is CASSFGTGSSYEQYF. As DNA, the CDR3 is TGTGCCAGCAGCTTTGGGACAGGGAGCTCCTACGAGCAGTACTTC.

This chain connects TRBV28 to TRBJ2-5, with 10 bases fitting TRBD2. The V segment lost 6 bases and the J segment 1 base; nucleotides outside the gene matches: 5. The CDR3 has 15 residues. Germline V lookup: CDR1 MDHEN, CDR2 SYDVKM. The CDR3: CASRWTSGSQETQYF. The CDR3 nucleotides read TGTGCCAGCAGGTGGACTAGCGGTTCCCAAGAGACCCAGTACTTC.

The sample holds one count of this clone. The rearrangement uses TRBV4-3 and TRBJ2-6, with D tentatively TRBD1 (6 bases). Germline V gives CDR1 LGHNA, CDR2 YSLEER. This CDR3 spans 19 amino acids. Trimming removed 1 base at V and 1 base at J, with 17 bases between. The chain's CDR3 is CASSQVLAGDISGANVLTF. In DNA, the CDR3 is TGCGCCAGCAGCCAAGTCCTGGCCGGGGACATTTCTGGGGCCAACGTCCTGACTTTC.

The chain combines TRBV7-9 with TRBJ1-2, with D possibly matching TRBD1 (5 bases). Germline V gives CDR1 SEHNR, CDR2 FQNEAQ (reference sequence). The germline V and J ends were trimmed by 4 bases and 8 bases, with 17 bases remaining between them. The CDR3 has 14 residues. The CDR3 loop reads CASSSVRGGDGYTF. Written as DNA, the CDR3 is TGTGCCAGCAGCTCCGTTCGGGGGGGAGACGGCTACACCTTC.

This chain joins TRBV9 and TRBJ1-2; 12 nucleotides align to TRBD1. The V gene end was trimmed by 4 bases and the J gene end by 4 bases; junction bases not matched to a gene: 5. The CDR3 consists of 15 residues. CDR1 and CDR2 from the germline V gene are SGDLS and YYNGEE. Written as DNA, the CDR3 is TGTGCCAGCAGCTCGGGACAGGGGGCCCCCTATGGCTACACCTTC. Amino acids: CASSSGQGAPYGYTF.

The chain joins TRBV19 to TRBJ1-2; 7 bases fit TRBD1. V was clipped by 6 bases and J by 2 bases; unmatched bases: 9. The CDR3 sequence is 15 residues long. Germline lookup yields CDR1 LNHDA and CDR2 SQIVND (reference sequence). The CDR3 DNA sequence: TGTGCCAGTAGCCCACGACCGGGACAGAACTATGGCTACACCTTC. Translation: CASSPRPGQNYGYTF.

This clone appeared a single time. The J gene is TRBJ1-1, the V gene TRBV6-1, with D perhaps TRBD1 (5 bases). The germline gives CDR1 MNHNS, CDR2 SASEGT. This CDR3 has 15 amino acids. V lost 5 bases and J lost 2, with 15 bases in between. The CDR3 reads CASSKRSGRNTEAFF. The CDR3 coding sequence is TGTGCCAGCAGTAAAAGATCAGGGAGAAACACTGAAGCTTTCTTT.

The chain recombines TRBV13 with TRBJ1-1; no clear D. Germline V gene data show CDR1 as PRHDT and CDR2 as FYEKMQ (reference sequence). The V end was cut by 0 bases, the J end by 6 bases, with 11 bases between. CDR3 length: 14 amino acids. For the CDR3, the DNA is TGTGCCAGCAGCTTAGGGGGGATGGGGTCTGAAGCTTTCTTT. This encodes CASSLGGMGSEAFF.

In regard to this clone: Compared with germline, one end of the junction differs, possibly owing to a read error. CDR3 sequence (DNA): TGTGCCAGCAGCCAAGACCGCGGATCCTACGAGCAGTACTTC. This encodes CASSQDRGSYEQYF. The V gene is TRBV4-1, the J gene TRBJ2-5; D gene unclear. Near its end, the DNA agrees better with TRBJ2-7, so the J call may be wrong. This CDR3 region has 14 residues. Germline CDR1 reads MGHRA; CDR2 reads YSYEKL.

J is TRBJ2-5 and V is TRBV29-1; D is perhaps TRBD2 (5 bases). The closer fit of TRBJ2-7 to the DNA end suggests the J call may be wrong. This CDR3 contains 12 residues. Germline V gene sequence: CDR1 SQVTM, CDR2 ANQGSEA. Here the CDR3 reads CSAQRASHEQYF. DNA of the CDR3: TGCAGCGCCCAGAGGGCATCCCACGAGCAGTACTTC.

The chain carries TRBV4-2 and TRBJ2-7; the D gene could be TRBD1 or TRBD2 (5 bases each). The germline gives CDR1 LGHNA, CDR2 YNFKEQ. The V gene lost 4 bases and the J gene lost 5 bases, with 12 bases spanning the gap. This CDR3 has 13 residues. The CDR3 DNA follows: TGTGCCAGCAGCCCTCCTAGGGGAGACGAGCAGTACTTC. Its protein product is CASSPPRGDEQYF.

The chain combines TRBV27 with TRBJ2-3; perhaps D is TRBD1 or TRBD2 (9 bases each). V gave up 5 bases and J gave up 4 bases, with 34 bases separating them. Germline loops: CDR1 MNHEY, CDR2 SMNVEV (reference sequence). The CDR3 consists of 21 residues. The CDR3 spells CASSIRDRVLAGVRSADTQYF. The CDR3 nucleotides are TGTGCCAGCAGTATCCGGGACAGGGTGTTAGCGGGAGTGCGTTCAGCAGATACGCAGTATTTT.

The chain links TRBV7-9 to TRBJ2-5, with 9 bases that match TRBD1. Germline V gene lookup returns CDR1 SEHNR and CDR2 FQNEAQ (reference sequence). CDR3 size: 15 residues. V lost 2 bases and J lost 5; bases outside the gene matches: 6. CDR3 DNA: TGTGCCAGCAGCTTAATCAGGACAGGGGAGGAGACCCAGTACTTC. As protein: CASSLIRTGEETQYF. The full variable domain, in which reference TRBV7-9 and TRBJ2-5 provide the parts outside the CDR3, is DTGVSQNPRHKITKRGQNVTFRCDPISEHNRLYWYRQTLGQGPEFLTYFQNEAQLEKSRLLSDRFSAERPKGSFSTLEIQRTEQGDSAMYLCASSLIRTGEETQYFGPGTRLLVL.

The chain is built from TRBV11-2 and TRBJ2-1, with TRBD1 as a possible D gene (5 bases). V shed 2 bases and J shed 3 bases, with 11 bases lying between them. Germline lookup yields CDR1 SGHAT and CDR2 FQNNGV. CDR3 length: 15 amino acids. The CDR3 protein is CASSLIQVLYNEQFF. In DNA form, the CDR3 reads TGTGCCAGCAGCTTAATACAGGTACTCTACAATGAGCAGTTCTTC.

The chain employs TRBV5-1 and TRBJ2-1; a weak D match, TRBD2 (7 bases). Trimming left V 6 bases short and J 6 bases short, with 19 bases between. CDR3 length: 15 amino acids. Per the germline V gene, CDR1 is SGHRS and CDR2 is YFSETQ. The CDR3 protein is CASMVRGEGPNEQFF. Here the CDR3 DNA reads TGCGCCAGCATGGTTAGGGGGGAGGGCCCCAATGAGCAGTTCTTC.

In its sample, this clone was seen a few times. The chain employs TRBV28 and TRBJ1-4; 7 nucleotides line up with TRBD1. The trim removed 6 bases at V and 3 bases at J, leaving 4 bases unmatched. The CDR3 runs to 14 residues. CDR1 and CDR2 from the germline V gene are MDHEN and SYDVKM. CDR3 DNA: TGTGCCAGCAGCCAGACAGGGTCTAATGAAAAACTGTTTTTT. Its protein is CASSQTGSNEKLFF.

This clone was picked up one time. This chain uses TRBV27 with TRBJ2-1; D not certain. The CDR3 is made up of 12 amino acids. Germline V CDR1 and CDR2: MNHEY, SMNVEV (reference sequence). Trimming took off 5 bases at V and 8 bases at J, with 10 bases between the two ends. Here the CDR3 DNA reads TGTGCCAGCAGTCCTCGCATCGATGAGCAGTTCTTC. Its translation is CASSPRIDEQFF.

CDR3 loop: CASSARTGLIYNEQFF. The CDR3 DNA sequence: TGTGCCAGCAGCGCGAGGACAGGGCTTATCTACAATGAGCAGTTCTTC. The chain combines TRBV9 with TRBJ2-1; TRBD1 matches 8 bases. The CDR3 runs 16 residues. Germline V gene lookup returns CDR1 SGDLS and CDR2 YYNGEE. J gave up 3 bases and V 3 bases, and 8 bases lay outside the gene matches.

The genes are TRBV6-5 and TRBJ2-7, with 7 bases matching TRBD1. The CDR3 runs to 14 residues. V lost 5 bases and J lost 3; bases outside the gene matches: 7. The germline V gene has CDR1 MNHEY and CDR2 SVGAGI. CDR3: CASSLTGAIYEQYF. In nucleotides, the CDR3 is TGTGCCAGCAGTCTTACAGGGGCGATCTACGAGCAGTACTTC.

J is TRBJ2-4 and V is TRBV6-6, with a weak D call TRBD1 (7 bases). Germline CDR1 and CDR2: MNHNY and SVGAGI (reference sequence). The germline V and J ends were trimmed by 7 bases and 8 bases, with 18 bases remaining between them. There are 14 residues in the CDR3. CDR3: CASNLSDREDIQYF. CDR3 DNA: TGTGCCAGCAATCTTTCCGACAGGGAGGACATTCAGTACTTC.

V and J are TRBV4-1 and TRBJ2-7; D may be TRBD1 or TRBD2 (5 bases each). The CDR3 length is 15 residues. Germline CDR1 is MGHRA and CDR2 is YSYEKL. Trimming removed 3 bases from V and 3 bases from J, with 15 bases in between. The CDR3 DNA follows: TGCGCCAGCAGCCACACTCAGGGACGGGGCTACGAGCAGTACTTC. Translated: CASSHTQGRGYEQYF.

This clone was counted once. The rearrangement uses TRBV7-2 and TRBJ2-3, with D maybe TRBD1 (6 bases). Trimming removed 5 bases at V and 7 bases at J, with 22 bases between. This CDR3 is built from 16 residues. Germline loops: CDR1 SGHTA, CDR2 FQGNSA. CDR3 sequence: CASSPGYRVGEHTQYF. The CDR3 bases are TGTGCCAGCAGCCCCGGATACAGGGTCGGGGAGCATACGCAGTATTTT.

The count of this clone is one. The rearrangement joins TRBV9 to TRBJ2-2; 11 bases fit TRBD2. The length of the CDR3 is 17 residues. The germline V gene encodes CDR1 SGDLS and CDR2 YYNGEE. Trimming took 6 bases from V and 1 from J; bases not matched to a gene: 8. The CDR3: CASTGSGTSGNTGELFF. As DNA, the CDR3 is TGTGCCAGCACAGGCTCCGGGACTAGCGGGAACACCGGGGAGCTGTTTTTT.

The chain employs TRBV5-8 and TRBJ1-1; 7 bases agree with TRBD1. The V gene's germline CDR1 is SGHTS and CDR2 YDEGEE. The CDR3 totals 17 residues. Unmatched junction bases numbered 10, after V lost 2 bases and J lost 0 bases. CDR3 sequence reads: CASSFMTGTVMNTEAFF. In DNA form, the CDR3 reads TGTGCCAGCAGCTTCATGACCGGGACAGTTATGAACACTGAAGCTTTCTTT.